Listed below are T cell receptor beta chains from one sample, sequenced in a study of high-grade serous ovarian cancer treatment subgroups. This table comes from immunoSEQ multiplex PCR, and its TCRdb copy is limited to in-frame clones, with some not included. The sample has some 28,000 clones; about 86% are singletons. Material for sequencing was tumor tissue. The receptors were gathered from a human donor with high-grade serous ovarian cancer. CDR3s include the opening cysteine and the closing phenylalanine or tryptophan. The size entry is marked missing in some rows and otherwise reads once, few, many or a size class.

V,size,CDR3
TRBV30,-,CAWSILAGPDTQYF
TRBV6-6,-,CASSSQGASSQPQHF
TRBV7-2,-,CASSLVESSGRSEQYF
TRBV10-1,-,CASSEKGLANNEQFF
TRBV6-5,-,CASRASGTGTGELFF
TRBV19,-,CASSIVKTGSYNSPLHF
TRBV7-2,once,CASSSFGLHSYEQYF
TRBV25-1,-,CASSYPDRGGEQYF
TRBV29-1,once,CSVAQEAGTRKYEQYF
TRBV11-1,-,CASSSRGYNEQFF
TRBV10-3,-,CAITLGGPQHF
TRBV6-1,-,CASSEVELAVFNTGELFF
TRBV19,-,CASSITGEGGNEQFF
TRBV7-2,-,CASRTRTSGGSEQYF
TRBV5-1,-,CASSLEAELFYGYTF
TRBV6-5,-,CASSRQSREKLFF
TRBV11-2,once,CASSLQERDGYTF
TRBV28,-,CASSPLFLLAGSNEQFF
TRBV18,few,CASSPGTAFSGGYGYTF
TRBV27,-,CASSSLKSPTNEKLFF
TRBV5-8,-,CASSLDSRAGEQYF
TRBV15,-,CATSRGVREKLFF
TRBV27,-,CASRGPGTGMIGYTF
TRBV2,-,CASGLAGVVARRTDTQYF
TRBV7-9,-,CASTLSLNTEAFF
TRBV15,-,CATSRGEGPYEQYF
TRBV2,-,CASSIQLLADEQYF
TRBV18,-,CASSPNGQMGQYF
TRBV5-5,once,CASSEQGATYTQYF
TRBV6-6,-,CASSYSDTRLFF
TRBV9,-,CASSVGDWTSGTLSDIQYF
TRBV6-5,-,CASRRLPREQYF
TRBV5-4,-,CASSLGQPPWNEQFF
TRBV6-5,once,CASSSLPDRGAYEQYF
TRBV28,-,CASSLASGQRSGNTIYF
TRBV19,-,CASTETSGSYIDTQYF
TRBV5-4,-,CASSPRLRDLQGETQYF
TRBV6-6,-,CASSYHGNSPLHF
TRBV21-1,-,CASSKADPGLQLYNEQFF
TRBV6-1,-,CASSEFWGTNQPQHF
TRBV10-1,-,CASSERTNTGELFF
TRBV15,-,CATSKRTSLHGTDTQYF
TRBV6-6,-,CASSYLGRNQPQHF
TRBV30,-,CAWSSRKSSYEQYF
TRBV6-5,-,CASSEDRGSPLHF
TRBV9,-,CASSGSRGTEQFF
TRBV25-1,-,CASSLRQGADNQPQHF